A selection of T cell receptor beta chains follows, all from one sample in a study of Graves' ophthalmopathy and Graves' hyperthyroidism. TCRdb re-called the multiplex PCR reads through MiXCR, storing one row per CDR3 protein. The table includes about 640,000 distinct CDR3 sequences, about two fifths detected once. Sequences were obtained from peripheral blood. These receptors were collected from an adult man with Graves' ophthalmopathy. Each CDR3 is given with its conserved first and last residue. The D gene is left open where the match is weak. The listing skips clone size in some rows; elsewhere it reads once, few, many or a size class.

clone_size	j_call	cdr3_length	d_call	v_call	cdr3_nt	cdr3_aa
-	TRBJ1-5	17	TRBD1	TRBV2	TGTGCCAGCAGTTTGGGCCAGGGGGAATATAGCAATCAGCCCCAGCATTTT	CASSLGQGEYSNQPQHF
-	TRBJ2-5	15	-	TRBV10-3	TGTGCCATCAGCCAGTATCAAAGGATTAAAGAGACCCAGTACTTC	CAISQYQRIKETQYF
-	TRBJ2-7	13	-	TRBV2	TGTGCCAGCAGCGGGACGGCAACCTACGAGCAGTACTTC	CASSGTATYEQYF
many	TRBJ2-7	13	-	TRBV20-1	TGCAGTGCTAGAGTTGGCCATACCTACGAGCAGTACTTC	CSARVGHTYEQYF
-	TRBJ2-5	15	-	TRBV10-2	TGCGCCAGCAGTGAGTCGACCAGCTTAACAGAGACCCAGTACTTC	CASSESTSLTETQYF
-	TRBJ2-7	13	TRBD2	TRBV25-1	TGTGCCAGCGTGAGCGGGGCCAAGTACGAGCAGTACTTC	CASVSGAKYEQYF
many	TRBJ2-5	14	-	TRBV5-1	TGCGCCAGCAGCCCTGGACACGGCCAAGAGACCCAGTACTTC	CASSPGHGQETQYF
many	TRBJ2-2	16	TRBD1	TRBV7-8	TGTGCCAGCAGCCCTACAGGGGGCTCTTACACCGGGGAGCTGTTTTTT	CASSPTGGSYTGELFF
many	TRBJ1-1	13	-	TRBV19	TGTGCCAGTAGTTCGCCTTCAAAGCGAGAAGCTTTCTTT	CASSSPSKREAFF
-	TRBJ2-5	15	-	TRBV7-8	TGTGCCAGCAGCTTCCGTGCGGGGAACGGGGAGACCCAGTACTTC	CASSFRAGNGETQYF
many	TRBJ2-2	15	TRBD1	TRBV10-3	TGTGCCACTGGGAGACAGGGGGCCCCAGCCGGGGAGCTGTTTTTT	CATGRQGAPAGELFF
many	TRBJ2-5	14	-	TRBV5-4	TGTGCCAGCAGCTTGGCCGCAAACCAAGAGACCCAGTACTTC	CASSLAANQETQYF
-	TRBJ2-3	13	-	TRBV10-3	TGTGCCAGCAGCACGCCTGGCACAGATACGCAGTATTTT	CASSTPGTDTQYF
-	TRBJ2-5	12	-	TRBV29-1	TGCAGCGGAACAAACACTGAAGAGACCCAGTACTTC	CSGTNTEETQYF
few	TRBJ1-6	16	-	TRBV9	TGTGCCAGCAGCCAAGTCTCGCCGGGGGCTGGATCACCCCTCCACTTT	CASSQVSPGAGSPLHF
many	TRBJ1-2	15	TRBD1	TRBV24-1	TGTGCCACCAGTGATCGAGGAGGGACAGGGGCTGGCTACACCTTC	CATSDRGGTGAGYTF
-	TRBJ1-2	14	TRBD1	TRBV5-1	TGCGCCAGCAGCCTGAAAGGGACAGGTTATGGCTACACCTTC	CASSLKGTGYGYTF
-	TRBJ2-7	12	-	TRBV29-1	TGCAGCTTGGAGGGGGTCTCCTACGAGCAGTACTTC	CSLEGVSYEQYF
-	TRBJ1-5	13	-	TRBV24-1	TGTGCCTGGAGTATAGCGGGGAATCAGCCCCAGCATTTT	CAWSIAGNQPQHF
many	TRBJ1-1	15	TRBD1	TRBV5-1	TGCGCCAGCAGCGTCAGGGGGCGCAGGGGCACTGAAGCTTTCTTT	CASSVRGRRGTEAFF
once	TRBJ1-6	17	-	TRBV13	TGTGCCAGCAGTTTTTTTGGGGGCAGCTCCTATAATTCACCCCTCCACTTT	CASSFFGGSSYNSPLHF
-	TRBJ2-5	17	-	TRBV14	TGTGCCAGCAGCCAAAGAAGGGGGAGGGCCCTCTTAGAGACCCAGTACTTC	CASSQRRGRALLETQYF
many	TRBJ1-2	15	TRBD1	TRBV12-3/TRBV12-4	TGTGCCAGCAGGCGTACAGGGGTACCATCCTATGGCTACACCTTC	CASRRTGVPSYGYTF
few	TRBJ2-7	13	TRBD1	TRBV29-1	TGCAGCAGTGGGGACAGGGGGCCCTACGAGCAGTACTTC	CSSGDRGPYEQYF
-	TRBJ2-3	14	-	TRBV2	TGTGCCAGCAGCGCTAGAACCTCCACAGATACGCAGTATTTT	CASSARTSTDTQYF
few	TRBJ1-6	18	TRBD1	TRBV6-9	TGTGCCAGCAGTTATTCTACTTACTGGACAGGATTAAATTCACCCCTCCACTTT	CASSYSTYWTGLNSPLHF
-	TRBJ2-6	14	-	TRBV19	TGTGCCAGTAGTGCAGGGGATGGGGCCAACGTCCTGACTTTC	CASSAGDGANVLTF
-	TRBJ2-7	14	-	TRBV4-2	TGTGCCAGCAGCCAAGCGGGAGTCGGTAACGAGCAGTACTTC	CASSQAGVGNEQYF
many	TRBJ1-1	11	-	TRBV20-1	TGCAGTGCTAGAGATCTAAGGACTCCGTTCTTT	CSARDLRTPFF
-	TRBJ1-5	13	-	TRBV2	TGTGCCAGCAGTCAGGGGCGAGAGCAGCCCCAGCATTTT	CASSQGREQPQHF
few	TRBJ2-7	12	TRBD2	TRBV27	TGTGCCATCAGAGGGACTAACTACGAGCAGTACTTC	CAIRGTNYEQYF
-	TRBJ1-5	14	-	TRBV11-2	TGTGCCAGCGGGTCCGGGGCGAGCAATCAGCCCCAGCATTTT	CASGSGASNQPQHF
many	TRBJ1-5	13	TRBD1	TRBV29-1	TGCAGCGTTGGTGAGACAGGGATTCAGCCCCAGCATTTT	CSVGETGIQPQHF
-	TRBJ2-6	16	TRBD2	TRBV19	TGTGCCAGTACCGGACTAGCGGAGCCTGGGGCCAACGTCCTGACTTTC	CASTGLAEPGANVLTF
many	TRBJ1-3	17	-	TRBV10-3	TGTGCCATAGGGTTACCGGGACGAGGGACCTCTGGAAACACCATATATTTT	CAIGLPGRGTSGNTIYF
-	TRBJ1-2	14	TRBD1	TRBV5-6	TGTGCCAACAGCCATGGACAGGGCAACTATGGCTACACCTTC	CANSHGQGNYGYTF
-	TRBJ2-7	14	-	TRBV6-5	TGTGCCAGCAGTTATTCCGGCGGGACCTACGAGCAGTACTTC	CASSYSGGTYEQYF
many	TRBJ2-7	17	-	TRBV10-3	TGTGCCATCAGTCCTGGGGTAGTCGGGGGCATGAAGTACGAGCAGTACTTC	CAISPGVVGGMKYEQYF
-	TRBJ1-6	18	TRBD1	TRBV12-5	TGTGCTAGTGGTTCAAAACCTATTGGACAGGGAAGCAATTCACCCCTCCACTTT	CASGSKPIGQGSNSPLHF
-	TRBJ2-7	14	-	TRBV20-1	TGCAGTGCTAGGGGGCGCCTGGGATCCTACGAGCAGTACTTC	CSARGRLGSYEQYF
-	TRBJ1-1	15	TRBD1	TRBV10-3	TGTGCCATCAGTTTGACCCTTCCGGGACAGGGGCACGCTTTCTTT	CAISLTLPGQGHAFF